These 6 T cell receptor beta chains were all obtained from the same sample, sequenced in a study of CD8+CD57+ T cells in acquired aplastic anemia. TCR beta VDJ and CDR3 profiling used genomic DNA as template. Using its own MiXCR run on the reads, TCRdb lists one record per CDR3 protein. Counted here are approximately 170,000 distinct CDR3 sequences, around half occurring once; the ten biggest clones make up 3.2%. Whoever was chosen for sequencing had shown CD8+CD57+ cell expansion by flow cytometry. Specimen: sorted CD4+, CD8+, or CD8+CD57+ T cells (not recorded which) from PBMCs. All receptors derive from a human donor with aplastic anemia.

The genes are TRBV20-1 and TRBJ2-3; TRBD2 aligns across 14 bases. Looked up from germline, CDR1 is DFQATT and CDR2 is SNEGSKA (reference sequence). CDR3 length equals 14 residues. J gave up 5 bases and V 6 bases, and 4 bases lay outside the gene matches. CDR3 DNA sequence: TGCAGTGCCCTGGGGACTAGCGGGAGAGATACGCAGTATTTT. Translated, it gives CSALGTSGRDTQYF.

This clonotype was observed at least ten times. The chain links TRBV12-3 or TRBV12-4 to TRBJ2-3; no clear D. The CDR3 is made up of 11 amino acids. Deletions cut 7 bases from V and 8 bases from J, with 10 bases between. The CDR3 DNA reads TGTGCCAGCACTCCAGGTGGTACGCAGTATTTT. Translating gives CASTPGGTQYF.

This clonotype has just one count. A read error may explain this, as a much larger clone is one base away. This sequence joins TRBV4-3 and TRBJ1-2, with 8 positions matching TRBD1. The CDR3 spans 15 residues. Germline V gene data show CDR1 as LGHNA and CDR2 as YSLEER. The CDR3 loop is CASSQDAGGNYGCTF. In nucleotides, the CDR3 is TGCGCCAGCAGCCAAGATGCAGGGGGCAACTATGGCTGCACCTTC.

The genes are TRBV3-1 and TRBJ2-1; 10 nucleotides agree with TRBD2. The ends lost 0 bases at V and 5 bases at J; junction bases unmatched: 4. Germline loops: CDR1 LGHDT, CDR2 YNNKEL (reference sequence). The CDR3 consists of 16 residues. CDR3 region: CASSQDPLAGDNEQFF. In DNA, the CDR3 is TGTGCCAGCAGCCAAGACCCCCTAGCGGGAGACAATGAGCAGTTCTTC.

The CDR3 DNA reads TGTGCCAGCAGTGAGGGCCGGTCGATTGGCTACACCTTC. Its protein is CASSEGRSIGYTF. J is TRBJ1-2 and V is TRBV25-1; the D is unclear. V was clipped by 3 bases and J by 7 bases, with 12 bases between them. The CDR3 runs 13 residues. Germline V gene sequence: CDR1 MGHDK, CDR2 SYGVNS.

Notes on this clonotype: A much larger clone differs from this one at a single base, so this may be a read error. The CDR3, as DNA: TGTGCCACCAGTGGACTGGGACAGGGGGCGCGGCAGCCCCAGCATTTT. As protein: CATSGLGQGARQPQHF. The chain links TRBV24-1 to TRBJ1-5, with 12 bases lining up with TRBD1. The CDR3 length is 16 residues. Unmatched junction bases numbered 8, after V lost 5 bases and J lost 7 bases. Per the germline V gene, CDR1 is KGHDR and CDR2 is SFDVKD.